These T cell receptor beta chains were read from a single sample in a study of human T cells and chemical hapten exposure. TCRdb redid the calling of the RACE reads with MiXCR, one entry per CDR3 protein. This sample has about 14,000 distinct CDR3 sequences; roughly 17% occur once, and the top ten carry more than 5.5%. The specimen was whole blood, collected in connection with sensitization to the hapten diphenylcyclopropenone (DPC). The receptors derive from a woman in her twenties or thirties with alopecia areata. Some clones in this sample may be carry-over from other donors' samples. Both conserved end residues are part of each CDR3. The order of the fields is V gene, D gene, J gene, clone size, CDR3 protein, CDR3 DNA. D genes are given only for firm matches. Where a row states a size, it is once, few, many or the class of an expanded clone; other rows omit it.

TRBV7-9	TRBD1	TRBJ1-1	many	CASRSGGQTEAFF	TGTGCCAGCAGATCAGGGGGGCAGACTGAAGCTTTCTTT
TRBV5-1	-	TRBJ1-2	many	CASSLVPGPYGYTF	TGCGCCAGCAGCTTGGTACCGGGGCCCTATGGCTACACCTTC
TRBV15	TRBD1	TRBJ2-1	many	CATSRLTGGRGGNEQFF	TGTGCCACCAGCAGATTGACAGGGGGCAGAGGAGGTAATGAGCAGTTCTTC
TRBV7-3	-	TRBJ2-1	-	CASSLGRNSYNEQFF	TGTGCCAGCAGCTTGGGGAGGAACTCCTACAATGAGCAGTTCTTC
TRBV3-1	-	TRBJ1-2	few	CASSQTGRGYTF	TGTGCCAGCAGCCAGACAGGCCGGGGCTACACCTTC
TRBV11-2	TRBD2	TRBJ2-1	many	CASTPPGTGGYNEQFF	TGTGCCAGCACCCCCCCCGGGACGGGAGGCTACAATGAGCAGTTCTTC
TRBV20-1	-	TRBJ2-3	medium-sized	CSARGRADYTDTQYF	TGCAGTGCTAGGGGCCGAGCGGATTACACAGATACGCAGTATTTT
TRBV14	-	TRBJ2-7	-	CASSPEVGVLAYEQYF	TGTGCCAGCAGCCCCGAAGTAGGGGTCTTAGCCTACGAGCAGTACTTC
TRBV11-2	-	TRBJ1-3	-	CASSHSSTGAFSGNTIYF	TGTGCCAGCAGCCATTCGTCTACAGGAGCTTTCTCTGGAAACACCATATATTTT
TRBV28	TRBD1	TRBJ1-1	few	CASITGDTEAFF	TGTGCCAGTATAACAGGGGACACTGAAGCTTTCTTT
TRBV7-9	TRBD2	TRBJ2-2	medium-sized	CASIGASGGQTGELFF	TGTGCCAGCATCGGAGCAAGCGGGGGACAAACCGGGGAGCTGTTTTTT
TRBV2	-	TRBJ2-2	many	CASSDPGLVTGELFF	TGTGCCAGCAGTGATCCTGGGCTTGTCACCGGGGAGCTGTTTTTT
TRBV18	-	TRBJ2-3	many	CASSQNALGTDTQYF	TGTGCCAGCTCACAAAACGCGTTGGGCACAGATACGCAGTATTTT
TRBV18	-	TRBJ2-3	many	CASSPRGADTQYF	TGTGCCAGCTCACCTCGCGGGGCAGATACGCAGTATTTT
TRBV9	-	TRBJ2-3	medium-sized	CASSSRLRGGTDTQYF	TGTGCCAGCAGCTCCCGACTGAGGGGCGGCACAGATACGCAGTATTTT
TRBV20-1	TRBD1	TRBJ1-5	many	CSARVGTAYQPQHF	TGCAGTGCTAGAGTCGGGACAGCATATCAGCCCCAGCATTTT
TRBV5-1	-	TRBJ2-3	many	CASRASTDTQYF	TGCGCCAGCAGGGCGAGCACAGATACGCAGTATTTT
TRBV28	-	TRBJ2-3	-	CASSFEGGRQDTQYF	TGTGCCAGCAGTTTTGAAGGGGGGAGGCAAGATACGCAGTATTTT
TRBV5-5	TRBD1	TRBJ2-3	-	CASSHLPPQGADTQYF	TGTGCCAGCAGCCATCTTCCCCCCCAGGGGGCAGATACGCAGTATTTT
TRBV19	-	TRBJ1-1	-	CASRLQTNTEAFF	TGTGCCAGTAGACTTCAGACGAACACTGAAGCTTTCTTT
TRBV12-3/TRBV12-4	-	TRBJ1-2	many	CASSFPANYGYTF	TGTGCCAGCAGTTTTCCGGCAAACTATGGCTACACCTTC
TRBV7-2	-	TRBJ2-2	many	CASSLVVSTGELFF	TGTGCCAGCAGCTTAGTCGTTTCTACCGGGGAGCTGTTTTTT
TRBV12-3/TRBV12-4	-	TRBJ1-1	many	CASTYRLNTEAFF	TGTGCCAGCACGTACAGACTGAACACTGAAGCTTTCTTT
TRBV5-1	-	TRBJ2-3	-	CASRGGSSTDTQYF	TGCGCCAGCCGCGGGGGCTCTAGCACAGATACGCAGTATTTT
TRBV12-3/TRBV12-4	-	TRBJ2-2	medium-sized	CASSPLRGQNGELFF	TGTGCCAGCAGTCCCCTCCGGGGGCAAAACGGGGAGCTGTTTTTT
TRBV18	-	TRBJ1-1	many	CASSPGGGRHTEAFF	TGTGCCAGCTCACCAGGGGGGGGGAGGCACACTGAAGCTTTCTTT
TRBV14	-	TRBJ1-2	medium-sized	CASSQDPIQGGVDYGYTF	TGTGCCAGCAGCCAAGATCCCATACAAGGGGGGGTCGACTATGGCTACACCTTC
TRBV6-1	TRBD2	TRBJ2-1	many	CASGRDYYNEQFF	TGTGCCAGCGGCCGGGACTACTACAATGAGCAGTTCTTC
TRBV10-3	TRBD1	TRBJ1-1	many	CAISTGTENTEAFF	TGTGCCATCAGCACCGGGACAGAGAACACTGAAGCTTTCTTT
TRBV24-1	-	TRBJ2-1	-	CATSDTQSSYNEQFF	TGTGCCACCTCGGACACCCAGAGCTCCTACAATGAGCAGTTCTTC
TRBV20-1	-	TRBJ1-1	-	CSAREQPDTEAFF	TGCAGTGCTAGAGAACAGCCGGACACTGAAGCTTTCTTT
TRBV11-1	-	TRBJ2-1	-	CASSFRQGRYNEQFF	TGTGCCAGCAGCTTCCGTCAGGGTCGGTACAATGAGCAGTTCTTC
TRBV7-9	TRBD1	TRBJ1-2	medium-sized	CASSEGQQKGYTF	TGTGCCAGCAGCGAGGGACAGCAGAAAGGCTACACCTTC
TRBV29-1	TRBD1	TRBJ1-4	many	CSVATGQDEKLFF	TGCAGCGTCGCGACGGGACAGGATGAAAAACTGTTTTTT
TRBV29-1	-	TRBJ2-7	many	CSVRGRYHEQYF	TGCAGCGTTCGGGGCAGGTACCACGAGCAGTACTTC
TRBV7-9	-	TRBJ1-6	many	CASSYESSPLHF	TGTGCCAGCAGCTACGAAAGTTCACCCCTCCACTTT
TRBV3-1	-	TRBJ2-1	few	CASSQQSGTLNEQFF	TGTGCCAGCAGCCAGCAGTCCGGGACTTTGAATGAGCAGTTCTTC
TRBV11-3	-	TRBJ2-3	many	CASSYSGPDTQYF	TGTGCCAGCAGTTACTCGGGACCAGATACGCAGTATTTT
TRBV2	-	TRBJ2-3	-	CASSSSGQGTDTQYF	TGTGCCAGCAGTAGTAGCGGACAGGGCACAGATACGCAGTATTTT
TRBV20-1	TRBD1	TRBJ2-5	many	CSAQRDRGFQETQYF	TGCAGTGCTCAACGGGACAGGGGTTTCCAAGAGACCCAGTACTTC